This T cell receptor beta chain emerged from a study of blood T cells in healthy people across ages. In the study overall: In model experiments, template switching was able to capture about one barcoded beta molecule for every two T cells that were present. The study's findings and limits: CMV status of donors was not determined, possibly confounding expanded clonotype changes. There were more naive CD4+ cells and higher diversity in long-lived donors than in aged donors.

A second about 6 to 12 cycle PCR used barcoded and J-beta primers. TCRdb used MiXCR to reprocess the 5' RACE reads, holding one entry per CDR3 protein. Of hundreds of thousands of distinct CDR3 sequences listed, roughly two fifths are singletons. Comments on this clonotype: Its antigen is not identified.

Isolated PBMCs totaled at least 7 million in each sample. Trimming took 1 base from V and 5 from J, leaving 14 bases between them. Germline V gene data show CDR1 as SGHTA and CDR2 as FQGNSA. CDR3 length: 15 residues. The origin of this receptor is a man older than 75 in good health. The sample consisted of blood. V usage is TRBV7-2 and J usage is TRBJ2-5; D tentatively reads TRBD1 or TRBD2 (5 bases each). CDR3 coding DNA: TGTGCCAGCAGCTTAGGCCGAAGATGGGGGGAGACCCAGTACTTC. Translated: CASSLGRRWGETQYF.